This is a list of T cell receptor beta chains from one sample in a study of CD8+CD57+ T cells in acquired aplastic anemia. TCRdb called the reads again in MiXCR, with one record for every CDR3 protein. Among approximately 150,000 distinct CDR3 sequences listed, 71% were seen once. The material sequenced was sorted CD4+, CD8+, or CD8+CD57+ T cells (not recorded which) from PBMCs. The receptor source for this set is a human donor with aplastic anemia. Each CDR3 is given with its conserved first and last residue. The D gene is left open where the match is weak. Only part of the rows carry a size: once, few, many, or a class if the clone is expanded.

v_gene: TRBV3-1
d_gene: TRBD2
abundance: many
j_gene: TRBJ2-3
CDR3nt: TGTGCCAGCAGCCCCGAGGGTAGCGGGGTTCACACAGATACGCAGTATTTT
CDR3aa: CASSPEGSGVHTDTQYF

v_gene: TRBV29-1
d_gene: TRBD1
abundance: few
j_gene: TRBJ1-1
CDR3nt: TGCAGCGGAGGTCGGGACAGGGGGCGGGTTGAAGCTTTCTTT
CDR3aa: CSGGRDRGRVEAFF

v_gene: TRBV7-9
d_gene: NA
abundance: medium-sized
j_gene: TRBJ2-2
CDR3nt: TGTGCCAGCAGTTTGGACTCCCCACCGTTCGGGGAGCTGTTTTTT
CDR3aa: CASSLDSPPFGELFF

v_gene: TRBV12-3/TRBV12-4
d_gene: NA
abundance: NA
j_gene: TRBJ2-3
CDR3nt: TGTGCCAGCAGTTTTGATTCAGATACGCAGTATTTT
CDR3aa: CASSFDSDTQYF

v_gene: TRBV2
d_gene: NA
abundance: few
j_gene: TRBJ1-5
CDR3nt: TGTGCCAGCAGAAACCGGGACGGTACTCAGCCCCAGCATTTT
CDR3aa: CASRNRDGTQPQHF

v_gene: TRBV7-2
d_gene: TRBD1
abundance: NA
j_gene: TRBJ2-3
CDR3nt: TGTGCCAGCAGCTTAGTCGGGACAGGTGGCACAGATACGCAGTATTTT
CDR3aa: CASSLVGTGGTDTQYF

v_gene: TRBV7-9
d_gene: NA
abundance: NA
j_gene: TRBJ1-6
CDR3nt: TGTGCCAGCAGCTTAACCGACAGCTATAATTCACCCCTCCACTTT
CDR3aa: CASSLTDSYNSPLHF

v_gene: TRBV19
d_gene: TRBD1
abundance: NA
j_gene: TRBJ1-5
CDR3nt: TGTGCCAGTGAAATCGGGACAGGGAATCAGCCCCAGCATTTT
CDR3aa: CASEIGTGNQPQHF

v_gene: TRBV18
d_gene: NA
abundance: NA
j_gene: TRBJ1-5
CDR3nt: TGTGCCAGCTCACCAACAGGAGTCGGCAATCAGCCCCAGCATTTT
CDR3aa: CASSPTGVGNQPQHF

v_gene: TRBV24-1
d_gene: NA
abundance: NA
j_gene: TRBJ1-1
CDR3nt: TGTGCCACCAGTGATTTCCCACGAAGGACCATGAACACTGAAGCTTTCTTT
CDR3aa: CATSDFPRRTMNTEAFF

v_gene: TRBV15
d_gene: TRBD1
abundance: few
j_gene: TRBJ1-5
CDR3nt: TGTGCCACCAGCAGACGGGACAGAACACGCAATCAGCCCCAGCATTTT
CDR3aa: CATSRRDRTRNQPQHF

v_gene: TRBV7-2
d_gene: NA
abundance: NA
j_gene: TRBJ1-4
CDR3nt: TGTGCCAGCAGCTTAGGAGGTCCTACAAGGGATGAAAAACTGTTTTTT
CDR3aa: CASSLGGPTRDEKLFF

v_gene: TRBV29-1
d_gene: NA
abundance: NA
j_gene: TRBJ2-1
CDR3nt: TGCAGCGTTGGAAGCACGGTCTACAATGAGCAGTTCTTC
CDR3aa: CSVGSTVYNEQFF

v_gene: TRBV7-3
d_gene: NA
abundance: NA
j_gene: TRBJ2-1
CDR3nt: TGTGCCAGCAGCTTAATTGGTAGCCAGGGTGAGCAGTTCTTC
CDR3aa: CASSLIGSQGEQFF

v_gene: TRBV11-2
d_gene: NA
abundance: NA
j_gene: TRBJ1-3
CDR3nt: TGTGCCAGCAGCTTCGTCGGAAACACCATATATTTT
CDR3aa: CASSFVGNTIYF

v_gene: TRBV6-1
d_gene: TRBD2
abundance: NA
j_gene: TRBJ2-1
CDR3nt: TGTGCCAGCAGACTAGCGGGTACGTCCTACAATGAGCAGTTCTTC
CDR3aa: CASRLAGTSYNEQFF

v_gene: TRBV20-1
d_gene: NA
abundance: NA
j_gene: TRBJ1-1
CDR3nt: TGCAGTGCTAGAGGCCCGAACACTGAAGCTTTCTTT
CDR3aa: CSARGPNTEAFF

v_gene: TRBV24-1
d_gene: NA
abundance: NA
j_gene: TRBJ2-1
CDR3nt: TGTGCCACCAGTGATTCAGTAGCGACAGCCTACAATGAGCAGTTCTTC
CDR3aa: CATSDSVATAYNEQFF

v_gene: TRBV2
d_gene: NA
abundance: NA
j_gene: TRBJ2-7
CDR3nt: TGTGCCAGCAGAACCGACAGCTACGAGCAGTACTTC
CDR3aa: CASRTDSYEQYF

v_gene: TRBV10-3
d_gene: NA
abundance: NA
j_gene: TRBJ2-3
CDR3nt: TGTGCCATCAGTGCTCAACAGGGTAGCACAGATACGCAGTATTTT
CDR3aa: CAISAQQGSTDTQYF

v_gene: TRBV7-6
d_gene: TRBD2
abundance: NA
j_gene: TRBJ2-1
CDR3nt: TGTGCCAGCAGCTTAGAAGCGGGAGTAATAGATGAGCAGTTCTTC
CDR3aa: CASSLEAGVIDEQFF

v_gene: TRBV20-1
d_gene: TRBD1
abundance: once
j_gene: TRBJ1-2
CDR3nt: TGCAGTGCTAGAGCGACAATCACAGGGGGCCCCTATGGCTACACCTTC
CDR3aa: CSARATITGGPYGYTF

v_gene: TRBV12-3/TRBV12-4
d_gene: NA
abundance: few
j_gene: TRBJ1-2
CDR3nt: TGTGCCAGCAGTTGGGGAAAGGGTGGCTACACCTTC
CDR3aa: CASSWGKGGYTF

v_gene: TRBV7-9
d_gene: NA
abundance: NA
j_gene: TRBJ2-3
CDR3nt: TGTGCCAGCAGCCCTCTTGTGAATACGCAGTATTTT
CDR3aa: CASSPLVNTQYF

v_gene: TRBV19
d_gene: NA
abundance: NA
j_gene: TRBJ2-7
CDR3nt: TGTGCCAGTAGGGCGACAGGTTCCTACGAGCAGTACTTC
CDR3aa: CASRATGSYEQYF

v_gene: TRBV10-1
d_gene: NA
abundance: NA
j_gene: TRBJ1-2
CDR3nt: TGCGCCAGCAGTGAGTACAGAAACTATGGCTACACCTTT
CDR3aa: CASSEYRNYGYTF

v_gene: TRBV20-1
d_gene: TRBD2
abundance: NA
j_gene: TRBJ2-5
CDR3nt: TGCAGTGAACTAGCGGGGGGGCAAGAGACCCAGTACTTC
CDR3aa: CSELAGGQETQYF